Listed below are T cell receptor beta chains from one sample, sequenced in a study of shared clonotypes between healthy human individuals. Clones were read by immunoSEQ multiplex PCR, and TCRdb kept only the in-frame ones, dropping some. This repertoire shows approximately 710,000 clones, roughly 87% found once; its top ten account for 34%. Sequenced input: memory CD8+ T cells from PBMCs. The receptors originated from a man between 18 and 29 years old in good health. Some clones in this sample may be carry-over from other donors' samples. CDR3s include the opening cysteine and the closing phenylalanine or tryptophan. A D gene is named only where the DNA matches it firmly. Clone size is not always given. Where it is, it says once, few, many or a class for expanded clones.

>.|TRBJ1-2|.|TRBV10-2
CAAGTALYDTF
TGCGCCGCAGGGACCGCCCTGTACGACACCTTC
>TRBD1|TRBJ2-7|.|TRBV19
CASSIWARGIDEQYF
TGTGCCAGTAGTATTTGGGCCAGGGGGATCGACGAGCAGTACTTC
>.|TRBJ1-1|once|TRBV11-1
CASSLARGPISNTEAFF
TGTGCCAGCAGCTTAGCGCGGGGGCCAATTTCGAACACTGAAGCTTTCTTT
>.|TRBJ2-7|.|TRBV7-9
CASSPRGVPREQYF
TGTGCCAGCAGCCCAAGGGGGGTCCCGCGCGAGCAGTACTTC
>TRBD1|TRBJ2-7|.|TRBV13
CASSQEGQGVYEQYF
TGTGCCAGCAGCCAGGAGGGACAGGGCGTCTACGAGCAGTACTTC
>.|TRBJ2-7|.|TRBV9
CASSVGPVAYEQYF
TGTGCCAGCAGCGTAGGGCCTGTAGCCTACGAGCAGTACTTC
>.|TRBJ2-7|.|TRBV27
CASTIREGGEQYF
TGTGCCAGCACCATTCGGGAAGGGGGCGAGCAGTACTTC
>.|TRBJ1-1|.|TRBV27
CASSLRGLSTEAFF
TGTGCCAGCAGTTTAAGGGGCTTGAGCACTGAAGCTTTCTTT
>TRBD1|TRBJ1-4|.|TRBV4-1
CASSQETGGGNEKLFF
TGCGCCAGCAGCCAAGAGACAGGGGGCGGTAATGAAAAACTGTTTTTT
>.|TRBJ2-1|.|TRBV13
CASSLGSNNLNRVLQFF
TGTGCCAGCAGCTTAGGCTCAAATAATCTCAACAGGGTTCTGCAGTTCTTC
>TRBD1|TRBJ2-7|once|TRBV2
CAIHRGLEQYF
TGTGCCATCCACAGGGGGCTCGAGCAGTACTTC
>TRBD1|TRBJ2-7|.|TRBV27
CASRGTAYEQYF
TGTGCCAGCAGGGGGACAGCCTACGAGCAGTACTTC
>.|TRBJ1-3|.|TRBV15
CATSGGELSGNTIYF
TGTGCCACCAGCGGGGGGGAGCTATCCGGAAACACCATATATTTT
>.|TRBJ2-7|.|TRBV30
CAWSVGFSEQYF
TGTGCCTGGAGTGTCGGGTTTAGCGAGCAGTACTTC
>.|TRBJ2-1|.|TRBV4-1
CASSQERRRTLNEQFF
TGCGCCAGCAGCCAGGAGCGACGAAGGACACTGAATGAGCAGTTCTTC
>.|TRBJ2-7|.|TRBV2
CASTEDSAYEQYF
TGTGCCAGCACCGAGGACTCAGCCTACGAGCAGTACTTC
>TRBD2|TRBJ2-3|.|TRBV7-9
CASSKQSGRPSTDTQYF
TGTGCCAGCAGCAAACAGAGCGGGAGGCCCAGCACAGATACGCAGTATTTT
>.|TRBJ1-1|.|TRBV19
CASSIDLEGVEAFF
TGTGCCAGTAGTATAGATCTCGAAGGGGTTGAAGCTTTCTTT
>TRBD2|TRBJ2-1|.|TRBV27
CASSLWPSGGNEQFF
TGTGCCAGCAGTTTATGGCCTAGCGGTGGGAATGAGCAGTTCTTC
>.|TRBJ2-7|.|TRBV25-1
CASSLTLGGEQYF
TGTGCCAGTTCTCTTACTTTAGGGGGCGAGCAGTACTTC
>.|TRBJ1-2|.|TRBV19
CASRIGEPYGYTF
TGTGCCAGTAGAATAGGGGAACCCTATGGCTACACCTTC
>TRBD2|TRBJ2-2|.|TRBV29-1
CSGEGANTGELFF
TGCAGCGGGGAGGGAGCGAACACCGGGGAGCTGTTTTTT
>.|TRBJ1-2|.|TRBV5-4
CASSLERNGYTF
TGTGCCAGCAGCTTGGAACGAAATGGCTACACCTTC
>TRBD2|TRBJ2-7|.|TRBV7-2
CASSKGTSGSWWQYF
TGTGCCAGCAGCAAGGGGACTAGCGGATCCTGGTGGCAGTACTTC
>TRBD1|TRBJ1-5|.|TRBV28
CASLGDSVFQPQHF
TGTGCCAGCTTGGGGGACAGTGTTTTTCAGCCCCAGCATTTT
>.|TRBJ1-1|.|TRBV28
CASSLYRTANTEAFF
TGTGCCAGCAGTTTATACAGGACGGCAAACACTGAAGCTTTCTTT
>.|TRBJ1-2|.|TRBV7-9
CASSLADKGYTF
TGTGCCAGCAGCTTAGCCGACAAAGGCTACACCTTC
>TRBD2|TRBJ2-3|.|TRBV13
CASSLGTSGRAEDTQYF
TGTGCCAGCAGCTTAGGGACTAGCGGGAGGGCCGAAGATACGCAGTATTTT
>TRBD1|TRBJ2-7|.|TRBV28
CASSSGTETKPYEQYF
TGTGCCAGCAGCTCCGGGACAGAGACCAAACCCTACGAGCAGTACTTC
>TRBD1|TRBJ1-4|.|TRBV7-2
CASSSRPQGAGEKLFF
TGTGCCAGCAGCTCGAGACCCCAGGGGGCTGGCGAAAAACTGTTTTTT
>.|TRBJ2-2|once|TRBV11-2
CASSTRDLRGTGELFF
TGTGCCAGCAGCACGCGGGACCTACGAGGCACCGGGGAGCTGTTTTTT
>TRBD1|TRBJ2-5|many|TRBV13
CASSSIYLRQGSHQETQYF
TGTGCCAGCAGTTCCATATACCTCCGACAGGGTAGTCACCAAGAGACCCAGTACTTC
>.|TRBJ2-1|.|TRBV7-2
CASSEIGKGGTEQFF
TGTGCCAGCAGCGAAATCGGGAAAGGGGGGACTGAGCAGTTCTTC
>.|TRBJ1-5|few|TRBV5-1
CASSLAPGTNQPQHF
TGCGCCAGCAGCTTGGCCCCCGGGACTAATCAGCCCCAGCATTTT
>.|TRBJ1-5|.|TRBV7-8
CASSEEEGQPQHF
TGTGCCAGCAGCGAGGAGGAGGGTCAGCCCCAGCATTTT
>.|TRBJ1-2|once|TRBV6-1
CASSDLYLTDPNYGYTF
TGTGCCAGCAGTGACCTCTACTTGACAGATCCTAACTATGGCTACACCTTC
>TRBD2|TRBJ2-2|.|TRBV7-9
CASSQLAGASTGELFF
TGTGCCAGCAGCCAGCTAGCGGGAGCTTCAACCGGGGAGCTGTTTTTT
>.|TRBJ1-1|.|TRBV5-1
CASSPGGEDTEAFF
TGCGCCAGCAGCCCAGGAGGGGAGGACACTGAAGCTTTCTTT
>.|TRBJ2-3|once|TRBV6-5
CASSYRQGLKDTQYF
TGTGCCAGCAGTTACCGTCAAGGGCTCAAAGATACGCAGTATTTT